The 4 T cell receptor beta chains given below trace back to one sample, sequenced in a study of blood T cell repertoires in COVID-19 (TCRdb year 2020). The library was built by means of the immunoSEQ multiplex PCR assay. This is the immuneACCESS table as TCRdb keeps it, with only in-frame sequences that have V and J called. A part of the clones is gone; compared with another copy, unresolved V genes explain less than half, and the rest is unexplained. This sample has under 450,000 clones in its table, and roughly 80% of those were observed once. The leading ten clones occupy around 5% of the sample. Source material: PBMCs or T cells enriched from blood (not recorded which). Receptor source: a woman aged 45 to 65 who had recovered from COVID-19.

CDR3 DNA sequence: TGTGCCAGCAGCGCTGACAGGGGTAGCTATGGCTACACCTTC. Residues: CASSADRGSYGYTF. V gene TRBV5-4 combines with J gene TRBJ1-2; 8 bases are shared with TRBD1. V was clipped by 4 bases and J by 4 bases; unmatched bases: 6. Germline V CDR1 and CDR2: SGHNT, YYREEE (reference sequence). The length of the CDR3 is 14 residues.

The chain combines TRBV5-5 with TRBJ2-6; the match to TRBD1 covers 9 bases. V was pared by 2 bases and J by 1 base, with 10 bases of the junction left unmatched. This CDR3 has 19 residues. CDR1 SGHKS and CDR2 YYEKEE come from the germline V gene (reference sequence). Here the CDR3 DNA reads TGTGCCAGCAGCTTCCTAACAGGGGGCGCTTGGTCTGGGGCCAACGTCCTGACTTTC. This codes for CASSFLTGGAWSGANVLTF.

The genes are TRBV6-2 or TRBV6-3 and TRBJ2-7; possible D gene TRBD1, 6 bases. Between the trimmed V and J ends, which lost 1 base and 3 bases, there was a span of 10 bases. This CDR3 has 14 amino acids. Germline assignment: CDR1 MNHEY and CDR2 SVGEGT. The DNA for the CDR3 is TGTGCCAGCAGTTACTATGGCAGGGGCTACGAGCAGTACTTC. Translated, it gives CASSYYGRGYEQYF.

The genes are TRBV28 and TRBJ2-7; 8 positions match TRBD1. The trim removed 4 bases at V and 3 bases at J, leaving 5 bases unmatched. This CDR3 comprises 14 residues. Germline-derived CDR1 and CDR2 are MDHEN and SYDVKM. Here the CDR3 DNA reads TGTGCCAGCAGTTCAGACAGGGGTAGCTACGAGCAGTACTTC. Residues: CASSSDRGSYEQYF.